This TCR beta chain was captured by sequencing in a study of CD8 T cells in ankylosing spondylitis. This clonotype occurred many times. Its antigen is currently unknown. General observations from the study: Typical of ankylosing spondylitis blood, it appeared, was a TCR beta motif of eight highly homologous variants. According to the report, clones linked to the disease were significantly enriched in matched synovial fluid samples taken from ankylosing spondylitis patients.

TCRdb re-called the 5' RACE reads with MiXCR, one entry per CDR3 protein. Among 200,000 to 300,000 distinct CDR3 sequences listed, about 10% were seen once. Trimming stripped 6 bases from V and 5 bases from J, with 13 bases between. This CDR3 contains 13 residues. The material sequenced was blood, either unsorted or a sorted T cell fraction (not recorded which). The TCR originated in a male donor with ankylosing spondylitis or in good health (not recorded which). V gene TRBV12-3 or TRBV12-4 combines with J gene TRBJ1-2; tentatively, D is TRBD1 (6 bases). This CDR3 is CASSSQGSYGYTF. The DNA of the CDR3 is TGTGCCAGCAGCTCACAGGGTAGTTATGGCTACACCTTC.